This TCR beta chain emerged from a study of shared clonotypes between healthy human individuals. Study at large: The donor pool was made up of two women and three men aged 18 to 49.

For this clone: Its antigen is not known.

CD45RO-negative, CCR7-positively selected cells formed the naive CD8 fraction, excluding terminally differentiated effector memory CD45RA+ cells. Study-wide points: Across subsets, estimated richness was generally greater for naive than for memory populations. The generation probabilities recorded for non-shared clonotypes fell below those of clonotypes shared by all four donors.

At deep level, the assay was performed. Method: immunoSEQ multiplex PCR; TCRdb's copy keeps in-frame clones and lacks some. The data hold nearly 600,000 clones, with roughly 95% observed a single time. Sequencing input: naive CD8+ T cells sorted from blood. The clonotype was recovered from a woman aged 30 to 39 in good health.

CDR3: CASSYSRRTSTDTQYF. In nucleotides, the CDR3 is TGTGCCAGCAGTTACTCGAGGCGCACTAGCACAGATACGCAGTATTTT. The rearrangement uses TRBV6-5 and TRBJ2-3, with D unresolved. Germline values: CDR1 MNHEY, CDR2 SVGAGI. V was cut by 0 bases and J by 0 bases, with 10 bases left in between. The CDR3 is made up of 16 amino acids.